These 27 T cell receptor beta chains originate from one sample sequenced in a study of cytomegalovirus exposure and HLA in healthy donors (dated by TCRdb to 2016 to 2017). Library construction relied on the immunoSEQ multiplex PCR assay. TCRdb obtained this table from immuneACCESS and retained in-frame rearrangements with V and J assigned. These tables miss some clones; where compared with another copy, unresolved V genes account for less than half of the shortfall, and the remainder is unexplained. The sample table shows 160,000 or so clones, and approximately 81% are seen once. The ten largest clones take up about 9.4% of the sample. The sample comprised PBMCs. The receptors stem from a man aged 25-45 years in good health and CMV-seropositive.

The chain is built from TRBV19 and TRBJ1-3; D not certain. The ends were cut back, 0 bases at V and 0 bases at J, with 3 bases in the middle. Per germline, CDR1 LNHDA and CDR2 SQIVND (reference sequence). The CDR3 runs 14 residues. CDR3 sequence (DNA): TGTGCCAGTAGTATAGATCGCTCTGGAAACACCATATATTTT. Protein: CASSIDRSGNTIYF.

This clone was seen a handful of times. The rearrangement joins TRBV19 to TRBJ1-1, with D unresolved. This CDR3 contains 13 residues. CDR1 is LNHDA and CDR2 is SQIVND in the germline V gene (reference sequence). V was pared by 0 bases and J by 1 base, with 3 bases between. The CDR3 nucleotides read TGTGCCAGTAGTATAGATCGGAACACTGAAGCTTTCTTT. Translation gives CASSIDRNTEAFF.

The V call is TRBV7-6, the J call TRBJ2-5; 7 nucleotides align to TRBD1. After removal of 4 bases from V and 4 bases from J, the junction contained 6 bases not matched to a gene. This CDR3 is 14 amino acids long. Looked up from germline, CDR1 is SGHVS and CDR2 is FNYEAQ. Here the CDR3 reads CASSSRGSGETQYF. The CDR3 DNA sequence: TGTGCCAGCAGCTCCAGGGGGAGCGGAGAGACCCAGTACTTC.

Only a few counts were recorded for this clone. V and J are TRBV19 and TRBJ2-7; TRBD2 matches 8 bases. CDR1 and CDR2 from the germline V gene are LNHDA and SQIVND (reference sequence). J was trimmed by 7 bases and V by 3 bases; bases with no gene match: 8. The CDR3 totals 14 residues. CDR3: CASSMAGGDPEQYF. DNA for the CDR3: TGTGCCAGTAGTATGGCGGGAGGAGACCCAGAGCAGTACTTC.

The chain uses TRBV9 and TRBJ2-5; tentative D call: TRBD2 (6 bases). The CDR3 consists of 14 residues. Germline CDR1 SGDLS, CDR2 YYNGEE. V lost 0 bases and J lost 1, with 7 bases in between. The CDR3 bases are TGTGCCAGCAGCGTAGCTAGCGCCCAAGAGACCCAGTACTTC. It translates to CASSVASAQETQYF.

The chain carries TRBV13 and TRBJ2-7, with 7 bases matching TRBD2. The CDR3 has 16 residues. The V and J ends lost 3 bases and 1 base, in that order; junction bases with no gene match: 9. Germline V gene data show CDR1 as PRHDT and CDR2 as FYEKMQ (reference sequence). The chain's CDR3 is CASSLTPSSGSYEQYF. The CDR3 coding sequence is TGTGCCAGCAGCTTGACCCCGAGTAGCGGGTCCTACGAGCAGTACTTC.

The V gene is TRBV30, the J gene TRBJ1-2; D gene uncertain. The CDR3 consists of 11 residues. Deletions cut 6 bases from V and 4 bases from J, with 9 bases between. In germline, CDR1 is GTSNPN, CDR2 SVGIG (reference sequence). The CDR3, as DNA: TGTGCCTGCTTTAGAGTCTATGGCTACACCTTC. The encoded protein is CACFRVYGYTF.

The V gene is TRBV5-4, the J gene TRBJ2-5; D is possibly TRBD1 (6 bases). V lost 4 bases and J 4 bases, leaving 20 bases between the germline ends. The CDR3 is 16 residues long. Germline V gene sequence: CDR1 SGHNT, CDR2 YYREEE (reference sequence). The CDR3: CASSLTSGQRGETQYF. The CDR3 DNA is TGTGCCAGCAGCCTTACTTCTGGACAGAGGGGAGAGACCCAGTACTTC.

The CDR3 is CASSLSGGGSTQETQYF. DNA of the CDR3: TGTGCCAGCAGTCTCTCTGGCGGGGGGTCGACCCAAGAGACCCAGTACTTC. The genes are TRBV27 and TRBJ2-5; the match to TRBD2 covers 8 bases. V gave up 5 bases and J gave up 1 base; unmatched junction bases: 12. This CDR3 spans 17 amino acids. Germline-derived CDR1 and CDR2 are MNHEY and SMNVEV (reference sequence).

The chain couples TRBV6-1 to TRBJ1-2, with D possibly matching TRBD1 (5 bases). The V end lost 0 bases, the J end lost 4 bases, and 9 bases lay between the germline ends. The CDR3 runs to 14 residues. Germline V lookup: CDR1 MNHNS, CDR2 SASEGT. The CDR3: CASSEARRGYGYTF. The CDR3 DNA is TGTGCCAGCAGTGAAGCGCGGAGGGGCTATGGCTACACCTTC.

The chain recombines TRBV30 with TRBJ2-7; 8 nucleotides match TRBD2. The CDR3 consists of 13 residues. With V trimmed by 8 bases and J by 6 bases, 12 bases remained unmatched. Per germline, CDR1 GTSNPN and CDR2 SVGIG (reference sequence). This CDR3 reads CAGGRGESLEQYF. CDR3 sequence (DNA): TGTGCCGGGGGGCGGGGGGAATCTCTCGAGCAGTACTTC.

The chain joins TRBV28 to TRBJ1-3; D is unresolved. CDR3 length equals 12 residues. Trimming left V 4 bases short and J 4 bases short, with 5 bases between. Germline V gives CDR1 MDHEN, CDR2 SYDVKM. The CDR3 here is CASSSQGNTIYF. The DNA of the CDR3 is TGTGCCAGCAGTTCCCAGGGAAACACCATATATTTT.

The rearrangement links TRBV6-5 to TRBJ1-2, with 9 bases matching TRBD1. V dropped 0 bases and J dropped 7; count of bases not matched to a gene: 3. The CDR3 spans 14 residues. The germline V gene has CDR1 MNHEY and CDR2 SVGAGI. Here the CDR3 reads CASSYSGDRVGYTF. The CDR3 DNA sequence: TGTGCCAGCAGTTACTCGGGGGACAGGGTTGGCTACACCTTC.

This chain connects TRBV11-3 to TRBJ2-7; 13 bases match TRBD2. Germline lookup yields CDR1 SGHNT and CDR2 YENEEA. Unmatched junction bases numbered 2, after V lost 4 bases and J lost 2 bases. CDR3 size: 15 residues. Here the CDR3 DNA reads TGTGCCAGCAGCTCCGGGACTAGCGGGACCTACGAGCAGTACTTC. Translation gives CASSSGTSGTYEQYF.

CDR3 in amino acids: CASSLGRDLRGAAGEQYF. The CDR3 DNA follows: TGTGCCAGCAGCTTGGGGCGGGACCTTAGGGGTGCAGCGGGAGAGCAGTACTTC. The rearrangement uses TRBV5-6 and TRBJ2-7, with 7 bases identical to TRBD2. Germline assignment: CDR1 SGHDT and CDR2 YYEEEE. The CDR3 extends over 18 amino acids. With V trimmed by 0 bases and J by 7 bases, 19 bases remained unmatched.

The V gene is TRBV4-1, the J gene TRBJ1-2, with TRBD1 matching 8 bases. CDR3 length: 15 residues. The germline gives CDR1 MGHRA, CDR2 YSYEKL. J was trimmed by 8 bases and V by 4 bases; bases with no gene match: 12. The DNA of the CDR3 is TGCGCCAGCAGCCGAATGGGACAGGCTGCGCGGGGCTACACCTTC. Translating gives CASSRMGQAARGYTF.

The sample holds one count of this clone. The CDR3 does not end in the conserved phenylalanine or tryptophan, so this is likely a read error. It is unclear where the CDR3 begins or ends on the DNA, so no DNA is shown, and the CDR3 is as TCRdb lists it. This chain joins TRBV28 and TRBJ2-7; the table names TRBD1, a call not compared with the DNA. The CDR3 length is 12 residues, termini included. Germline CDR1 and CDR2: MDHEN and SYDVKM. Here the CDR3 reads CASSFSGQGKKI.

This clone came up once. The genes are TRBV30 and TRBJ2-1, with 7 bases that match TRBD2. The CDR3 totals 14 residues. The germline V gene encodes CDR1 GTSNPN and CDR2 SVGIG (reference sequence). J gave up 3 bases and V 4 bases, and 6 bases lay outside the gene matches. CDR3: CAWTVASGYNEQFF. In nucleotides, the CDR3 is TGTGCCTGGACGGTAGCTAGCGGCTACAATGAGCAGTTCTTC.

This sequence joins TRBV6-4 and TRBJ2-1; the D gene is possibly TRBD1 (5 bases). V was shortened by 0 bases and J by 8 bases, with 14 bases between the two germline ends. Looked up from germline, CDR1 is MRHNA and CDR2 is SNTAGT. CDR3 length equals 15 residues. The CDR3: CASSDSGRVKDEQFF. CDR3 in DNA: TGTGCCAGCAGTGACTCGGGCAGGGTTAAAGATGAGCAGTTCTTC.

This clone was found once. The chain links TRBV4-1 to TRBJ2-1; 7 bases match TRBD2. The CDR3 extends over 16 amino acids. J lost 0 bases, V lost 5 bases, and 7 bases had no gene match. Germline assignment: CDR1 MGHRA and CDR2 YSYEKL. The CDR3 is CASSFLAESSYNEQFF. CDR3 nucleotides: TGCGCCAGCAGCTTTCTAGCGGAGAGCTCCTACAATGAGCAGTTCTTC.

This clone was seen a handful of times. The chain is built from TRBV27 and TRBJ2-1; 9 nucleotides line up with TRBD2. V dropped 10 bases and J dropped 3; count of bases not matched to a gene: 13. This CDR3 is built from 16 residues. Germline CDR1 MNHEY, CDR2 SMNVEV (reference sequence). In DNA, the CDR3 is TGTGCCACCGCCCGGAAAGCGGGGGGTAGCTACAATGAGCAGTTCTTC. This codes for CATARKAGGSYNEQFF.

This chain uses TRBV19 with TRBJ1-5; TRBD1 matches 7 bases. This CDR3 comprises 15 residues. CDR1 and CDR2 (germline): LNHDA, SQIVND (reference sequence). V was clipped by 3 bases and J by 6 bases; unmatched bases: 8. Written as DNA, the CDR3 is TGTGCCAGTAGTATCGGCAGGGGGTATGCTCAGCCCCAGCATTTT. Translation: CASSIGRGYAQPQHF.

This rearrangement joins TRBV6-5 to TRBJ2-1; D is tentatively TRBD1 or TRBD2 (6 bases each). Germline CDR1 reads MNHEY; CDR2 reads SVGAGI. The ends were cut back, 4 bases at V and 7 bases at J, with 20 bases in the middle. The CDR3 contains 16 residues. The CDR3 protein is CASSSSGARRQNEQFF. CDR3 coding DNA: TGTGCCAGCAGTTCCTCGGGGGCTAGGCGCCAGAATGAGCAGTTCTTC.

This rearrangement joins TRBV11-2 to TRBJ2-5, with TRBD2 matching 8 bases. Germline CDR1 SGHAT, CDR2 FQNNGV. This CDR3 has 14 amino acids. Trimming at V came to 6 bases and at J to 1 base, leaving 4 bases not matched to a gene. The CDR3 DNA sequence: TGTGCCAGCAGGGGTGCGGGGGGCCAAGAGACCCAGTACTTC. Its translation is CASRGAGGQETQYF.

Notes on this clone: This sequence may be a read error, since a much larger clone differs from it by one base. The chain links TRBV7-8 to TRBJ2-2, with D possibly TRBD2 on 6 matching bases. Between the trimmed V and J ends, which lost 1 base and 4 bases, there was a span of 10 bases. Germline CDR1 and CDR2: SGHVS and FQNEAQ. The CDR3 is 15 residues long. The CDR3 loop reads CASSLDGRGTGELFF. DNA for the CDR3: TGTGCCAGCAGCTTAGACGGGAGAGGCACCGGGGAGCTGTTTTTT.

This chain uses TRBV2 with TRBJ2-5; the match to TRBD2 covers 7 bases. The V gene's germline CDR1 is SNHLY and CDR2 FYNNEI. The J segment lost 5 bases and the V segment lost 5 bases, leaving 11 bases of the junction unmatched. This CDR3 region has 15 residues. CDR3 DNA sequence: TGTGCCAGCAGTCCCCGCGGGAGTAGAGGGGAGACCCAGTACTTC. This sequence encodes CASSPRGSRGETQYF.

The rearrangement joins TRBV4-1 to TRBJ1-2, with 9 bases lining up with TRBD1. Germline V lookup: CDR1 MGHRA, CDR2 YSYEKL. The CDR3 extends over 16 amino acids. Losses at the gene ends were 0 bases for V and 1 base for J; bases not matched to a gene: 3. The CDR3 DNA sequence: TGCGCCAGCAGCCAAGAGGACAGGGGAAATAACTATGGCTACACCTTC. The encoded protein is CASSQEDRGNNYGYTF.